The 14 T cell receptor beta chains below were found in one sample sequenced in a study of T-cell reconstitution after alpha-beta-depleted transplantation in children (dated by TCRdb to the mid-2010s). Library construction relied on PCR. TCRdb shows the sequencer as Illumina HiSeq 2500. TCR library preparation used molecular barcoding, with unique molecular identifiers applied to normalize quantification of the TCRbeta repertoire. TCRdb reworked the public reads: Q25 trimming with fastp, MiXCR clone assembly, productive beta chains retained. Rows are combined by CDR3 protein, so each entry shows the most common genes and DNA. This sample is represented by 490,000 or so distinct CDR3 sequences; approximately 12% of them were singletons. Over 5.5% of the sample is taken by the ten largest. Sequences were derived from PBMCs from the stem cell graft donor, sampled from the stem cell graft. Receptors were obtained from a human donor who donated a stem cell graft to a child with combined immunodeficiency.

CDR3 sequence (DNA): TGTGCCAGCAGCCAAGAACGCGGGCCACCCTACGAGCAGTACTTC. It codes for CASSQERGPPYEQYF. The gene calls are TRBV4-2 and TRBJ2-7; TRBD2 is a possible D gene (5 bases). The V gene's germline CDR1 is LGHNA and CDR2 YNFKEQ. Trimming removed 0 bases at V and 2 bases at J, with 11 bases between. The CDR3 is made up of 15 amino acids.

This clonotype was seen many times. The chain carries TRBV2 and TRBJ2-3, with 7 bases fitting TRBD2. The CDR3 has 15 residues. Germline V gene lookup returns CDR1 SNHLY and CDR2 FYNNEI. V lost 3 bases and J lost 4; bases outside the gene matches: 7. The CDR3 here is CASSDPAGVADTQYF. As DNA, the CDR3 is TGTGCCAGCAGTGATCCGGCGGGGGTAGCAGATACGCAGTATTTT.

V is TRBV2 and J is TRBJ1-5; D unresolved. Germline V gene lookup returns CDR1 SNHLY and CDR2 FYNNEI. Between the trimmed V and J ends, which lost 1 base and 7 bases, there was a span of 20 bases. This CDR3 contains 17 residues. The CDR3 DNA reads as TGTGCCAGCAGTGAAGGGCCTACCTCGGCGGGCGGGCAGCCCCAGCATTTT. Amino acids: CASSEGPTSAGGQPQHF. The whole variable domain, remainder taken from reference TRBV2 and TRBJ1-5, is EPEVTQTPSHQVTQMGQEVILRCVPISNHLYFYWYRQILGQKVEFLVSFYNNEISEKSEIFDDQFSVERPDGSNFTLKIRSTKLEDSAMYFCASSEGPTSAGGQPQHFGDGTRLSIL.

This clonotype was found many times. The rearrangement uses TRBV4-3 and TRBJ2-1, with 7 bases matching TRBD1. Germline CDR1 is LGHNA and CDR2 is YSLEER. This CDR3 is built from 14 residues. The V and J ends lost 3 bases and 3 bases, in that order; junction bases with no gene match: 2. CDR3 sequence reads: CASSHGQDYNEQFF. The CDR3 nucleotides read TGCGCCAGCAGCCATGGACAGGACTACAATGAGCAGTTCTTC.

The gene calls are TRBV7-8 and TRBJ2-5; TRBD2 aligns across 7 bases. The CDR3 runs to 17 residues. Germline V gene data show CDR1 as SGHVS and CDR2 as FQNEAQ. Trimming cost V 6 bases and J 5 bases; bases outside gene matches: 18. The CDR3 DNA sequence: TGTGCCAGCAGTAACCGGAGGTGGCGGGAGAGGTCGGAGACCCAGTACTTC. It translates to CASSNRRWRERSETQYF.

This clonotype was observed a few times. This chain uses TRBV9 with TRBJ2-1, with TRBD1 matching over 7 bases. After removal of 3 bases from V and 3 bases from J, the junction contained 3 bases not matched to a gene. The CDR3 sequence is 14 residues long. CDR1 and CDR2 from the germline V gene are SGDLS and YYNGEE. The CDR3 DNA follows: TGTGCCAGCAGCGAAGGACAGGTCTACAATGAGCAGTTCTTC. Its translation is CASSEGQVYNEQFF. Full variable domain (outside the CDR3, taken from reference TRBV9 and TRBJ2-1): DSGVTQTPKHLITATGQRVTLRCSPRSGDLSVYWYQQSLDQGLQFLIQYYNGEERAKGNILERFSAQQFPDLHSELNLSSLELGDSALYFCASSEGQVYNEQFFGPGTRLTVL.

This clonotype was seen many times. The J gene is TRBJ2-1, the V gene TRBV7-8; no firm D call. V gave up 6 bases and J gave up 7 bases, with 19 bases separating them. The CDR3 covers 15 residues. The germline V gene encodes CDR1 SGHVS and CDR2 FQNEAQ. The CDR3 DNA follows: TGTGCCAGCAGGACCTTAAAGACGCAAGGGAATGAGCAGTTCTTC. Its protein product is CASRTLKTQGNEQFF.

Only a few counts were recorded for this clonotype. The chain carries TRBV7-8 and TRBJ2-5; TRBD2 is a possible D gene (7 bases). Germline CDR1 reads SGHVS; CDR2 reads FQNEAQ. V gave up 4 bases and J gave up 4 bases, with 16 bases separating them. The CDR3 has 15 amino acids. The CDR3 DNA is TGTGCCAGCAGCTCCTACAGGGAGGGGCGAGAGACCCAGTACTTC. Translation gives CASSSYREGRETQYF. The variable domain in full, with the rest retrieved from reference TRBV7-8 and TRBJ2-5, is GAGVSQSPRYKVAKRGQDVALRCDPISGHVSLFWYQQALGQGPEFLTYFQNEAQLDKSGLPSDRFFAERPEGSVSTLKIQRTQQEDSAVYLCASSSYREGRETQYFGPGTRLLVL.

This clonotype occurred many times. This chain joins TRBV29-1 and TRBJ2-6; no definite D call. The V end was cut by 2 bases, the J end by 1 base, with 12 bases between. Looked up from germline, CDR1 is SQVTM and CDR2 is ANQGSEA. This CDR3 is 16 amino acids long. CDR3 amino acids: CSVESGGWSGANVLTF. CDR3 nucleotides: TGCAGCGTTGAATCCGGCGGTTGGTCTGGGGCCAACGTCCTGACTTTC.

This chain uses TRBV5-1 with TRBJ2-7, with D perhaps matching TRBD1 (6 bases). There are 15 residues in the CDR3. Germline CDR1 reads SGHRS; CDR2 reads YFSETQ. V shed 1 base and J shed 6 bases, with 17 bases lying between them. This chain's CDR3 is CASSLSPGRQAEQYF. The CDR3 DNA is TGCGCCAGCAGCTTGTCACCGGGACGACAGGCCGAGCAGTACTTC.

This clonotype appeared a few times. CDR3 coding DNA: TGTGCCTGGAGTGTCCTATTAGAAACGCAGTATTTT. Protein: CAWSVLLETQYF. The gene calls are TRBV30 and TRBJ2-3; D gene unclear. V shed 0 bases and J shed 9 bases, with 10 bases lying between them. CDR3 length equals 12 residues. CDR1 and CDR2 (germline): GTSNPN, SVGIG (reference sequence).

The chain has TRBV20-1 and TRBJ1-2, with 8 bases lining up with TRBD1. CDR1 and CDR2 (germline): DFQATT, SNEGSKA (reference sequence). Losses at the gene ends were 1 base for V and 7 bases for J; bases not matched to a gene: 5. This CDR3 has 13 amino acids. CDR3 loop: CSARVAGGLGYTF. CDR3 DNA: TGCAGTGCTAGAGTGGCAGGGGGCCTTGGCTACACCTTC.

The chain links TRBV27 to TRBJ2-3; 9 nucleotides line up with TRBD2. This CDR3 is 21 amino acids long. Germline loops: CDR1 MNHEY, CDR2 SMNVEV (reference sequence). The junction had 16 bases not matched to a gene; V was cut back by 0 bases and J by 0 bases. The DNA of the CDR3 is TGTGCCAGCAGTTTATCCCCTTGGCGGGAGGGGACTGGTGTTAGCACAGATACGCAGTATTTT. The encoded protein is CASSLSPWREGTGVSTDTQYF.

This chain uses TRBV7-2 with TRBJ2-7, with 7 nucleotides matching TRBD2. Trimming cost V 2 bases and J 2 bases; bases outside gene matches: 6. This CDR3 has 15 residues. Germline values: CDR1 SGHTA, CDR2 FQGNSA. The CDR3 DNA follows: TGTGCCAGCAGCTTATTGCGGCGGGGGACCTACGAGCAGTACTTC. Translation gives CASSLLRRGTYEQYF. Complete variable domain (other parts from reference TRBV7-2 and TRBJ2-7): GAGVSQSPSNKVTEKGKDVELRCDPISGHTALYWYRQSLGQGLEFLIYFQGNSAPDKSGLPSDRFSAERTGGSVSTLTIQRTQQEDSAVYLCASSLLRRGTYEQYFGPGTRLTVT.